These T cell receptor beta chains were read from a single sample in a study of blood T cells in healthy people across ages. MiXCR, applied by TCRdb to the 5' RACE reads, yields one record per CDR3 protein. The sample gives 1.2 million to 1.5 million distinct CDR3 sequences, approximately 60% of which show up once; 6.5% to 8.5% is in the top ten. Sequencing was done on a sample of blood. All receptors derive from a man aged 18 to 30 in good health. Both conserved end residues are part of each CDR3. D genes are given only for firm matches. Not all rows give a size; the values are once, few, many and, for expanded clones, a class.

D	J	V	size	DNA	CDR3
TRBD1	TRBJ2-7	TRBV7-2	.	TGTGCAACGGCGCGGGACAGGTCCTACGAGCAGTACTTC	CATARDRSYEQYF
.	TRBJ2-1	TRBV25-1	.	TGTGCCAGCAGTGCCTCTTCCGGGACGGGCCAAAGCTCCTACAATGAGCAGTTCTTC	CASSASSGTGQSSYNEQFF
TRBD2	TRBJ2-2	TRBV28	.	TGTGCCAGCAGCCCGACTAGCGGCATCGGGGAGCTGTTTTTT	CASSPTSGIGELFF
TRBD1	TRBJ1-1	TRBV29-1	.	TGCAGCGCCCGACAGGGAGTCTACACTGAAGCTTTCTTT	CSARQGVYTEAFF
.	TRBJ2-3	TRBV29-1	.	TGCAGCGGCACCACCTACGTACTAGGTACGCAGTATTTT	CSGTTYVLGTQYF
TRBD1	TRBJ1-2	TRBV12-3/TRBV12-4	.	TGTGCCAGCAGCCTGGGGGACAGAACCTACAACTATGGCTACACCTTC	CASSLGDRTYNYGYTF
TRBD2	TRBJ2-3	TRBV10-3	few	TGTGCCATCAGTGAGGTAGCGGGGGCCACAGATACGCAGTATTTT	CAISEVAGATDTQYF
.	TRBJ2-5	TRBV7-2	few	TGTGCCAGCAGCTCGACTGGCTATTGGGAGACCCAGTACTTC	CASSSTGYWETQYF
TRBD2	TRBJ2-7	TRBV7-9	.	TGTGCCAGCGGACTAGCGGGGCTTGAGCAGTACTTC	CASGLAGLEQYF
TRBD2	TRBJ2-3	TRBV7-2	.	TGTGCCAGCAGCGACCGGACTAGCGGGGTGTGGGATACGCAGTATTTT	CASSDRTSGVWDTQYF
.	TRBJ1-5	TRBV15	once	TGTGCCACCAGCAGAGCGAGGGATCAGCCCCAGCATTTT	CATSRARDQPQHF
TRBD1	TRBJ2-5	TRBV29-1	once	TGCAGCGCTGACAGGGTCTCCTTTGAGACCCAGTACTTC	CSADRVSFETQYF
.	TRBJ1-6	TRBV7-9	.	TGTGCCAGCAGCTTAAGGACTCCGGAGGTCGGTTCACCCCTCCACTTT	CASSLRTPEVGSPLHF
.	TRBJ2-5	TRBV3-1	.	TGTGCCAGCAGCCCCTTCACCAAAACCAGCCAAGAGACCCAGTACTTC	CASSPFTKTSQETQYF
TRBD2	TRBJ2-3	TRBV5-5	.	TGTGCCAGCAGCTTGGGGACTAGCGGGGGGGGAGATACGCAGTATTTT	CASSLGTSGGGDTQYF
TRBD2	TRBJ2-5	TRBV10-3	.	TGTGCCATCAGTCGCGGGGGGTCACAAGAGACCCAGTACTTC	CAISRGGSQETQYF